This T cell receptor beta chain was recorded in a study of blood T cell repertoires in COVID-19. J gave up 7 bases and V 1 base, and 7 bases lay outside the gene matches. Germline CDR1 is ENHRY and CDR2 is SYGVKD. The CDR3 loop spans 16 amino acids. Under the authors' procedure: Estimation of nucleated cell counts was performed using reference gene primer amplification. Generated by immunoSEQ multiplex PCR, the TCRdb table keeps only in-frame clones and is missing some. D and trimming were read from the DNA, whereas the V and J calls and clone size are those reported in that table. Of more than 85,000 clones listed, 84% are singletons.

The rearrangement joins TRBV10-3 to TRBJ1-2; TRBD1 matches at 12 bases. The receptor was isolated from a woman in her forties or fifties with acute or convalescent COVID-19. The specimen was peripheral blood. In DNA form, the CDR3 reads TGTGCCATCAGTGAGTATCCGGGACAGGGGGCGACTGGCTACACCTTC. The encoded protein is CAISEYPGQGATGYTF.